This T cell receptor (beta chain) was profiled in a study of cytomegalovirus exposure and HLA in healthy donors. General study findings and limits: Association with HLA alleles at 0.05 false discovery rate was found for 16,951 TCR beta sequences in a later analysis. Analyzed later, most CMV-associated TCR beta chains appeared HLA-restricted.

Primers: 60 Vbeta forward and 13 Jbeta reverse. Assay used: immunoSEQ multiplex PCR; TCRdb lists only in-frame clones, some missing. The sample holds 75,000 to 100,000 clones; approximately 75% are singletons and the top ten take 13% to 15%. Remarks on this clone: Its antigen is currently unknown.

Sequencing was carried out using PBMCs. This TCR was recovered from a woman aged 70 to 79 in good health and CMV-seropositive.

Here the CDR3 DNA reads TGCGCCAGCAGCTTGGCGGGCGGGCTAGCGGTCATATCTAGCACAGATACGCAGTATTTT. Its translation: CASSLAGGLAVISSTDTQYF. The chain is built from TRBV5-1 and TRBJ2-3; TRBD2 matches at 7 bases. Looked up from germline, CDR1 is SGHRS and CDR2 is YFSETQ. This CDR3 spans 20 amino acids. The V and J ends lost 0 bases and 0 bases, in that order; junction bases with no gene match: 16.